The present TCR beta chain was sequenced within a study of blood T cell repertoires in COVID-19. Turning to the study itself: The study drew acute and convalescent COVID-19 samples from the United States, Italy and Spain. Sample material is recorded as cDNA or gDNA derived from T cells, B-cell-depleted T cells, or PBMCs.

Per the original data handling: Amplifying reference gene primers gave estimates of nucleated cell counts. Clones were read by immunoSEQ multiplex PCR, and TCRdb kept only the in-frame ones, dropping some. V and J calls plus clone size are reproduced from that table; the DNA served to infer D and trimming. The sample has about 210,000 clones; roughly four fifths are singletons. The germline gives CDR1 WNHNN, CDR2 SYGVQD (reference sequence). The V gene lost 8 bases and the J gene lost 7 bases, with 21 bases spanning the gap. This CDR3 is built from 15 residues. The sequence was obtained from a woman in her thirties or forties with acute or convalescent COVID-19. The V call is TRBV10-1, the J call TRBJ2-1; a possible D gene is TRBD1 (5 bases). Sequenced material: peripheral blood. The CDR3 sequence is CASGSGQLTGNEQFF. Written as DNA, the CDR3 is TGCGCCAGCGGTTCCGGACAACTAACTGGGAATGAGCAGTTCTTC.